This T cell receptor beta chain stems from a study of T cells in Graves' hyperthyroidism and ophthalmopathy. With duration under 3 months, ophthalmopathy was active: Clinical Activity Score at least 3, NOSPECS at least 4. Based on clinical symptoms, serum thyroxine and TRAb, thyroid ultrasound and orbital computed tomography, diagnoses were reached. Germline values: CDR1 KGHSH, CDR2 LQKENI. V lost 8 bases to trimming and J lost 7 bases, with 23 bases between them. The length of the CDR3 is 15 residues. Researchers amplified the TCR beta CDR3 regions from RNA transcripts. First-round RT-PCR with HTBI primers amplified the TCR CDR3 region. Using its own MiXCR run on the multiplex PCR reads, TCRdb lists one record per CDR3 protein. The sample has approximately 430,000 distinct CDR3 sequences, around 15% seen once. General study points: Also found in blood were most expanded thyroid clonotypes above 0.001.

There are a few counts of this clonotype. The antigen is undetermined. This sequence may be a read error, since a much larger clone differs from it by one base. The clonotype comes from a man aged 18 to 30 with Graves' ophthalmopathy. The genes are TRBV18 and TRBJ1-1, with D tentatively TRBD1 (6 bases). The material sequenced was blood. This CDR3 is CASTPNKGVKIEAFF. In DNA, the CDR3 is TGTGCCAGCACCCCAAATAAGGGGGTGAAGATTGAAGCTTTCTTT.